This TCR beta chain was observed in a study of blood T cells in healthy people across ages. General study points: A roughly linear fall in TCR beta diversity per million T cells was seen with increasing age.

A word on this clonotype: The antigen is not known.

Unmatched junction bases numbered 9, after V lost 3 bases and J lost 2 bases. Germline V gene lookup returns CDR1 DFQATT and CDR2 SNEGSKA (reference sequence). The CDR3 consists of 15 residues. The authors ran a second PCR of about 7 to 11 cycles using a sample-barcoded 5' primer and a J-beta primer mix. TCRdb re-derived calls from the 5' RACE reads in MiXCR, one entry per CDR3 protein. The table has 550,000 to 600,000 distinct CDR3 sequences, around 50% seen once. Donation came from healthy Caucasian individuals in Russia who were aged roughly 6 to 95. Samples each had at least 6 micrograms of total RNA extracted.

Sequenced: blood. This sequence originates from a man at least 80 years old in good health. The rearrangement joins TRBV20-1 to TRBJ2-7; 8 bases are a match to TRBD2. As DNA, the CDR3 is TGCAGTGCTAGCACTGGGCTAGCGGGTCCCTACGAGCAGTACTTC. It codes for CSASTGLAGPYEQYF.